This TCR beta chain was documented in a study of CXCR3-negative and CXCR3-positive naive CD8 T cells. Study-level information: Summed over all libraries, TRB reads came to roughly 150 million, with about 1.5 +/- 0.3 million per library. Study-wide results and caveats: Diversity was high in both naive subsets and much lower in memory cells.

The method, 5' RACE with UMI labels, was used to prepare the TRB cDNA libraries. TCRdb re-called the 5' RACE reads and shows each CDR3 protein once, DNA omitted. This sample's table has some 67,000 distinct CDR3 sequences. Sorting yielded triplicates of approximately 300,000 cells for each CD8+ T cell subset. CD45RO-CCR7+CD27+CD95- expression identified naive CD8+ T cells. For this clonotype: The antigen is unknown.

The source of this sequence is a human donor in good health. Some clones in this sample may be carry-over from other donors' samples. The specimen was naive CXCR3- CD8+ T cells from blood. The sample's subset: CD45RO-CCR7+CD27+CD95- naive CD8+ T cells lacking CXCR3 (TNR3-).

CDR3 amino acids: CASSAGASYEQYF. The rearrangement joins TRBV7-2 to TRBJ2-7; TCRdb outputs TRBD1, but without DNA this stays unchecked. Germline lookup yields CDR1 SGHTA and CDR2 FQGNSA. The CDR3 loop spans 13 amino acids.